The clone carrying this T cell receptor (beta chain) was counted at least ten times. What it recognizes is unknown. Read coverage stops 3 residues before the CDR3 terminus; the germline J gene supplies the remainder. Libraries were prepared by immunoSEQ multiplex PCR; TCRdb keeps only in-frame clonotypes and omits some of them. The table records approximately 20,000 clones without singletons, the ten largest covering about 2.3%. The data were taken from a study of T cell clonality in common variable immunodeficiency. Of CVID subjects, approximately 14 were female and 29 male, mean age about 40. Caucasian heritage predominated among both patients and controls. Heparinized whole blood, roughly 5 to 8.5 ml, came from each donor. The V gene lost 1 base and the J gene lost 2 bases, with 9 bases spanning the gap. Germline CDR1 is MGHRA and CDR2 is YSYEKL. The CDR3 contains 15 residues. Overall study findings and caveats: CVID subjects had higher TCRbeta clonality than healthy controls, most marked in about a third. Common variable immunodeficiency TCR beta sequences reportedly had fewer deletions and N-nucleotide insertions.

The TCR was taken from a human donor with common variable immunodeficiency. The chain links TRBV4-1 to TRBJ1-3, with TRBD1 as a possible D gene (6 bases). Sequencing input: peripheral blood mononuclear cells. The CDR3 here is CASSQGRTAGNTIYF. Partial CDR3 DNA: TGCGCCAGCAGCCAAGGTCGGACAGCTGGAAACACC.